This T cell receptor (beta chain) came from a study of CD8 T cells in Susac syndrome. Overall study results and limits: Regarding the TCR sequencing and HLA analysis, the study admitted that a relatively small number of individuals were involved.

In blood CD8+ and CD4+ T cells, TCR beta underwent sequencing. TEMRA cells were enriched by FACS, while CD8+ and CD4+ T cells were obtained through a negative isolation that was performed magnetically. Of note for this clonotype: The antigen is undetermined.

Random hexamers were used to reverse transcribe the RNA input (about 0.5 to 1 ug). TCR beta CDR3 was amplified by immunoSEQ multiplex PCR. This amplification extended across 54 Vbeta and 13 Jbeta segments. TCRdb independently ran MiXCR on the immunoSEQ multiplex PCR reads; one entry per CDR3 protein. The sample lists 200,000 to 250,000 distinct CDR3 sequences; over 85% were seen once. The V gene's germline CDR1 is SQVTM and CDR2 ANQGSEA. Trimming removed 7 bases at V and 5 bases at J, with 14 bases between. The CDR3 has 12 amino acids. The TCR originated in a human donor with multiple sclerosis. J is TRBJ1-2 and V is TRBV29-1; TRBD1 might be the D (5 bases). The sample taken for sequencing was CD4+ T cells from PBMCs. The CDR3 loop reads CSGATGPYGYTF. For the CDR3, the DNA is TGCAGCGGTGCAACAGGACCGTATGGCTACACCTTC.